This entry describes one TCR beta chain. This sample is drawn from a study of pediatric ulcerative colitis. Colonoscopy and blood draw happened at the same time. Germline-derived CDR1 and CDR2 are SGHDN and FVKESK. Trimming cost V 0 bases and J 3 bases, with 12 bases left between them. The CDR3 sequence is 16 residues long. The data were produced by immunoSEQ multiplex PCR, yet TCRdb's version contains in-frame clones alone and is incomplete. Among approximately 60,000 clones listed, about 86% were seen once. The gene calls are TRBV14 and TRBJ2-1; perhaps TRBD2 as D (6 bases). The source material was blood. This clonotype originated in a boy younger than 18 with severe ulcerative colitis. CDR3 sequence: CASSQDRDLIYNEQFF. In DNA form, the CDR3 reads TGTGCCAGCAGCCAAGATCGGGACTTGATCTACAATGAGCAGTTCTTC.